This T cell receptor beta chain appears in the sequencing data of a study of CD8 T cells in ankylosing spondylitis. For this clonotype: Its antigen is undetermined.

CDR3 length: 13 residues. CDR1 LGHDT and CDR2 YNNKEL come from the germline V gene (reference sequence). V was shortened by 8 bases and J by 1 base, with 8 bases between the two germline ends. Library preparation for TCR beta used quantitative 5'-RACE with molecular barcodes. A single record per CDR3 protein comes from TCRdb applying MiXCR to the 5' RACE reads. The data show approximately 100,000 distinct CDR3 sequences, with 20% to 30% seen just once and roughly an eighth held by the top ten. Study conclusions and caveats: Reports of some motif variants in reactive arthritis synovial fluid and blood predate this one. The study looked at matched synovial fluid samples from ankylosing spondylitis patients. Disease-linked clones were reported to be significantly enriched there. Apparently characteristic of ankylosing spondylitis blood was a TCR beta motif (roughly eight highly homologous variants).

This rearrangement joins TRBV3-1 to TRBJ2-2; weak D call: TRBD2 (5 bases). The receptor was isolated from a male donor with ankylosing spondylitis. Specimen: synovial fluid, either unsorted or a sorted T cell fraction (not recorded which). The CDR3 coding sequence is TGTGCCAGCCAACTAGTGAACACCGGGGAGCTGTTTTTT. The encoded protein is CASQLVNTGELFF.